The rows below give T cell receptor beta chains drawn from one sample of a study of PD-1 blockade in classical Hodgkin lymphoma. TCRdb's copy holds only in-frame clones and misses some; the assay was immunoSEQ multiplex PCR. In the table there are 40,000 to 45,000 clones, over 60% of which are singletons. Sequenced here: peripheral blood mononuclear cells (PBMCs), sampled at baseline. These receptors came from a human donor with classical Hodgkin lymphoma. Both conserved end residues are part of each CDR3. D genes are given only for firm matches. Size tells how often a clone was seen (once, few, many) or the class of an expanded clone, and some rows leave it out.

clone_size j_call v_call d_call cdr3_aa cdr3_nt
- TRBJ2-1 TRBV5-4 - CASSPVPGSEQFF TGTGCCAGCAGCCCCGTGCCTGGCAGTGAGCAGTTCTTC
- TRBJ2-2 TRBV7-9 - CASSLGSSTGELFF TGTGCCAGCAGCTTAGGTAGCAGCACCGGGGAGCTGTTTTTT
once TRBJ1-2 TRBV5-8 - CASSFRAAPNYGYTF TGTGCCAGCAGCTTCAGGGCAGCTCCTAACTATGGCTACACCTTC
- TRBJ2-3 TRBV5-1 TRBD2 CASSWRLAGTDTQYF TGCGCCAGCAGCTGGCGACTAGCGGGCACAGATACGCAGTATTTT
- TRBJ1-2 TRBV30 - CAWSVDRGYTF TGTGCCTGGAGTGTCGACAGAGGCTACACCTTC
- TRBJ2-5 TRBV28 - CASSLFRLAGETQYF TGTGCCAGCAGTTTATTTCGGCTAGCAGGAGAGACCCAGTACTTC
- TRBJ1-2 TRBV28 - CASSLQTTYGYTF TGTGCCAGCAGTTTACAGACCACCTATGGCTACACCTTC
- TRBJ2-1 TRBV19 TRBD2 CASRVREGLGEQFF TGTGCCAGTAGGGTGCGGGAGGGCCTGGGTGAGCAGTTCTTC
once TRBJ1-2 TRBV28 - CASSFWQGNGYTF TGTGCCAGCAGTTTTTGGCAGGGTAATGGCTACACCTTC
- TRBJ2-7 TRBV19 - CASSRTVSSYEQYF TGTGCCAGTTCCCGGACGGTAAGCTCCTACGAGCAGTACTTC
few TRBJ1-1 TRBV6-5 - CASSYSRGNTEAFF TGTGCCAGCAGTTACTCCCGGGGAAACACTGAAGCTTTCTTT
- TRBJ1-4 TRBV19 - CASSLRQAPNEKLFF TGTGCCAGTAGTCTGCGACAGGCACCTAATGAAAAACTGTTTTTT
- TRBJ1-1 TRBV5-1 - CASSQSGTLATEAFF TGCGCCAGCAGCCAATCCGGGACACTGGCCACTGAAGCTTTCTTT
- TRBJ2-3 TRBV19 TRBD1 CASSRGQGEGNTQYF TGTGCCAGTAGTAGGGGACAGGGGGAAGGGAATACGCAGTATTTT
- TRBJ1-3 TRBV6-6 - CASRVRTANTIYF TGTGCCAGCAGGGTCCGAACTGCAAACACCATATATTTT
many TRBJ2-7 TRBV9 TRBD1 CASSVEAEIPGQGYEQYF TGTGCCAGCAGCGTAGAGGCCGAAATACCGGGACAGGGGTACGAGCAGTACTTC
- TRBJ2-3 TRBV11-2 TRBD2 CASRLARFTDTQYF TGTGCCAGCAGACTAGCGCGGTTCACAGATACGCAGTATTTT
once TRBJ2-7 TRBV6-1 TRBD1 CASSASLTPGQGAWEQYF TGTGCCAGCAGTGCCTCCCTAACCCCGGGACAGGGGGCCTGGGAGCAGTACTTC
once TRBJ1-2 TRBV29-1 - CSVDTHRANYGYTF TGCAGCGTTGACACCCACAGAGCTAACTATGGCTACACCTTC
- TRBJ1-2 TRBV15 TRBD1 CATSREGGRGGYGYTF TGTGCCACCAGCAGAGAGGGCGGCAGGGGGGGCTATGGCTACACCTTC
- TRBJ2-2 TRBV6-5 - CASSYMIATGELFF TGTGCCAGCAGTTACATGATTGCCACCGGGGAGCTGTTTTTT
- TRBJ1-5 TRBV7-2 - CASSSAGFQPQHF TGTGCCAGCAGCTCCGCAGGGTTTCAGCCCCAGCATTTT
once TRBJ2-2 TRBV7-9 TRBD1 CASSPFPGQASNTGELFF TGTGCCAGCAGCCCATTCCCCGGACAGGCCTCGAACACCGGGGAGCTGTTTTTT
- TRBJ1-1 TRBV11-2 - CASRDLSSEAFF TGTGCCAGCAGGGATCTATCTTCTGAAGCTTTCTTT
- TRBJ2-5 TRBV9 TRBD1 CASSFPGQQETQYF TGTGCCAGCAGTTTCCCGGGACAGCAAGAGACCCAGTACTTC